This TCR beta chain was recovered during a study of beta chain features in type 1 diabetes. Study at large: Patients and healthy donors were similar in age, gender and cell yields. Study-wide results and limits: Across all four CD4+ subsets, people with type 1 diabetes showed modestly shorter TCRB CDR3s.

Looked up from germline, CDR1 is SGDLS and CDR2 is YYNGEE. Trimming took 3 bases from V and 3 from J; bases not matched to a gene: 8. This CDR3 is built from 15 residues. Blood was collected once per donor into heparin, averaging roughly 110 mL. Central memory, naive, regulatory and stem cell-like memory CD4+ cells were sorted by CD45RO/CCR7/CD25/CD127/CD95/CD27. Investigators reverse transcribed all isolated RNA, so they sequenced expressed TCRB transcripts. Some clones are missing from TCRdb's copy, which holds only in-frame ones; the method was immunoSEQ multiplex PCR. The sample has about 270,000 clones; around 14% are singletons. There are a few counts of this clone. Its matching antigen is unknown.

Sequenced: naive CD4+ T cells from blood. This clonotype originated in a woman aged 40 to 55 in good health. The chain joins TRBV9 to TRBJ1-1; TRBD1 matches 7 bases. CDR3 residues: CASSEGTEGYTEAFF. The CDR3 coding sequence is TGTGCCAGCAGCGAGGGGACAGAAGGGTACACTGAAGCTTTCTTT.